This T cell receptor beta chain was retrieved from a study of vaccination and CD4 T cells after COVID-19. Treatment specified: roughly 10-day PBMC culture with coronavirus spike peptide pools or control peptides (ViraFEST assay). Fresh replacement IL-2 medium substituted for half the medium on days 3 and 7. Cultured CD4+ T cells had their DNA profiled by the Oncomine TCR Beta short-read assay. Genomic DNA was extracted from cultured CD4+ T cells. TCRdb reanalysed the PCR reads using MiXCR and keeps one entry per CDR3 protein. The table shows about 15,000 distinct CDR3 sequences, with roughly 51% occurring only once. This clonotype was seen once. Antigen unknown. Per the germline V gene, CDR1 is SGHVS and CDR2 is FQNEAQ. The CDR3 loop spans 17 amino acids. V was trimmed by 5 bases and J by 3 bases, leaving 22 bases between them.

This clonotype was sampled from a human donor who had recovered from COVID-19. This chain links TRBV7-8 with TRBJ1-1; D is possibly TRBD1 (6 bases). The sample comprised CD4+ T cells from blood, cultured in vitro. The CDR3 coding sequence is TGTGCCAGCAGCCTAGAGGGGGGTTCAAGGGGCGACACTGAAGCTTTCTTT. Translation: CASSLEGGSRGDTEAFF.